This T cell receptor (beta chain) derives from a study of a mutant IDH1 vaccine in newly diagnosed glioma (dated by TCRdb to the early 2020s). Regarding the complete study: Patients were given eight vaccinations, in weeks 1, 3, 5, 7, 11, 15, 19 and 23, which matched visits V03 through V10. For exploratory analyses, longitudinal TCRB deep sequencing was carried out in more than 20 treated patients wherever samples were available. Of the 30 to 35 patients who were treated, approximately 62% were male and roughly 40% were female, and the mean age was about 40 years. Peripheral blood was collected at six visits: V03 (baseline), V05, V07, V10, V12 and V13. Prior to enrollment, standard therapy consisting of radiotherapy alone, temozolomide alone, or radiochemotherapy with temozolomide had been administered to patients, with the combination being received by most patients. Vaccination started 4-6 weeks after radiotherapy alone, or was given together with temozolomide cycles in the groups whose treatment included chemotherapy. The research as a whole found: The authors stated that sample limitations prevented analyses of patient blood samples from being reproduced. Availability determined which PBMC samples were chosen for TCRB deep sequencing. No apparent relationship was observed between pseudoprogression and alterations in the top peripheral T cell clonotypes detected by TCRB sequencing. Vaccine-induced immune responses across multiple MHC alleles were detected in over 85% of patients.

The library was prepared using the immunoSEQ multiplex PCR assay. Rearranged TCR beta chain sequences were amplified using the hsTCRB Kit according to the manufacturer's protocol. TCRB libraries were sequenced on an Illumina MiSeq. In the paper's pipeline: The proprietary platform of the kit vendor was used for demultiplexing, trimming and gene mapping. Entries here come from immuneACCESS through TCRdb and include only in-frame sequences with V and J called. Some clones fail to appear in such tables; in the studies checked, an unresolved V gene covers under half of the shortfall, and the cause of the remainder is unknown. That table furnishes V, J and clone size, whereas the DNA furnished D and trimming. This sample has about 32,000 clones in its table, and about 73% of those were observed once. Around 26% of the sample comes from the top ten. The intended sense of this specimen's time point label: week 11, during vaccination. Each vaccine dose was 300 ug of a 20-mer mutant IDH1 peptide in Montanide, given subcutaneously with topical imiquimod. All donors had newly diagnosed IDH1-mutant astrocytomas of WHO grade 3 or 4 that showed loss of nuclear ATRX. The samples were drawn from NOA16, a multicentre, single-arm, open-label phase I trial in Germany that tested a mutant IDH1 peptide vaccine in humans for the first time. Genomic DNA for TCRB sequencing was extracted from EDTA blood using the DNeasy Blood and Tissue Kit.

Notes on this clone: It has no known antigen specificity. The input lacks base qualities; no much larger clone sits a single base away.

Trimming costs V 4 bases and J 1 base, and their ends lie 10 bases apart. Inclusive of the bounding cysteine and phenylalanine, the CDR3 is 15 residues long. The kept DNA is CDR3 alone, 45 bases in frame from the first base. From the germline V gene (reference sequence), CDR1 is MNHNY and CDR2 is SVGAGI. Sequences were derived from PBMCs, sampled from a glioma patient whose treatment included an IDH1 peptide vaccine. Recombination joined TRBV6-6 with TRBJ2-2, with the D gene uncertain. This receptor was identified in a man aged 25-45 years with glioma. The CDR3 protein sequence reads: CASSLPGMNTGELFF. Here is the DNA: TGTGCCAGCAGTTTGCCCGGAATGAACACCGGGGAGCTGTTTTTT.